A single sample gave rise to the 18 T cell receptor beta chains below, sequenced in a study of T cell repertoires in cytomegalovirus infection. TCRdb independently ran MiXCR on the reads; one entry per CDR3 protein. Of 50,000 to 65,000 distinct CDR3 sequences detected, roughly 20% appear once; the ten largest clones hold 60% to 65%. Their antigens are not known. Specimen: CD8+ T cells from cultured PBMCs, collected from culture after CMV antigen stimulation. These receptors were collected from a human donor in good health (CMV status not recorded). Some clones in this sample may be carry-over from other donors' samples.

The chain couples TRBV12-5 to TRBJ2-1; maybe TRBD1 (6 bases). Trimming removed 0 bases from V and 3 bases from J, with 15 bases in between. CDR1 and CDR2 (germline): LGHNT, FRNRAP. This CDR3 spans 17 amino acids. The CDR3 is CASGLVLSGTNYNEQFF. In DNA, the CDR3 is TGTGCTAGTGGTTTGGTACTCTCCGGGACAAACTACAATGAGCAGTTCTTC.

The chain recombines TRBV7-7 with TRBJ2-7; 7 bases align to TRBD1. The germline V gene has CDR1 SSHAT and CDR2 FNYEAQ (reference sequence). The CDR3 sequence is 16 residues long. Trimming cost V 5 bases and J 4 bases; bases outside gene matches: 14. CDR3 in amino acids: CASSRPYGKGAYEQYF. The CDR3 nucleotides are TGTGCCAGCAGCCGCCCGTACGGAAAGGGGGCTTACGAGCAGTACTTC.

This clonotype was detected ten times or more. The rearrangement joins TRBV19 to TRBJ2-7; D might be TRBD1 (6 bases). The CDR3 runs to 14 residues. From germline, CDR1 is LNHDA and CDR2 SQIVND (reference sequence). V was shortened by 5 bases and J by 1 base, with 12 bases between the two germline ends. CDR3 amino acids: CASSLQTGSYEQYF. The CDR3 bases are TGTGCCAGTAGTCTCCAAACAGGGTCCTACGAGCAGTACTTC.

This clonotype has just a few counts. The chain joins TRBV7-3 to TRBJ2-5; 8 nucleotides align to TRBD2. The germline CDR1 and CDR2 sequences are SGHTA and FQGTGA. This CDR3 is 15 amino acids long. J lost 1 base, V lost 5 bases, and 6 bases had no gene match. This CDR3 reads CASSLAGGTQETQYF. CDR3 bases: TGTGCCAGCAGCCTCGCGGGGGGCACCCAAGAGACCCAGTACTTC.

This clonotype has only a few counts. V is TRBV7-8 and J is TRBJ2-1; 7 positions match TRBD1. The trim removed 1 base at V and 3 bases at J, leaving 9 bases unmatched. The V gene's germline CDR1 is SGHVS and CDR2 FQNEAQ. This CDR3 contains 17 residues. CDR3 amino acids: CASSLGQTGYVYNEQFF. As DNA, the CDR3 is TGTGCCAGCAGCTTAGGACAGACAGGGTATGTCTACAATGAGCAGTTCTTC.

This clonotype was counted only a few times. CDR3 in DNA: TGTGCCAGCAGCTATGGACTAGCGGGGGGATCTAGCACAGATACGCAGTATTTT. This gives the protein CASSYGLAGGSSTDTQYF. The chain carries TRBV7-2 and TRBJ2-3; TRBD2 agrees at 14 bases. Germline trimming cut 4 bases from V and 0 bases from J; bases unmatched to any gene: 6. The germline CDR1 and CDR2 sequences are SGHTA and FQGNSA. This CDR3 comprises 18 residues.

This clonotype was observed many times. This rearrangement joins TRBV5-1 to TRBJ2-1; possibly TRBD2 for D (5 bases). The CDR3 totals 16 residues. Germline values: CDR1 SGHRS, CDR2 YFSETQ. Trimming removed 0 bases from V and 6 bases from J, with 16 bases in between. CDR3 in DNA: TGCGCCAGCAGCTTGGATAGCGCGGAGAGAAGCAATGAGCAGTTCTTC. It encodes CASSLDSAERSNEQFF.

This clonotype occurred many times. V gene TRBV7-2 combines with J gene TRBJ2-7; 12 bases are shared with TRBD2. The V and J ends lost 5 bases and 3 bases, in that order; junction bases with no gene match: 8. Germline CDR1 and CDR2: SGHTA and FQGNSA. The CDR3 is made up of 16 amino acids. The CDR3 DNA reads as TGTGCCAGCAGCCGAGTGACTAGCGGGGGTAACTACGAGCAGTACTTC. Residues: CASSRVTSGGNYEQYF.

This clonotype was seen a few times. This may be a read error, as it is one base from a much larger clone. V and J are TRBV7-2 and TRBJ1-2; 11 bases map to TRBD1. Losses at the gene ends were 5 bases for V and 6 bases for J; bases not matched to a gene: 8. The CDR3 runs to 15 residues. The germline gives CDR1 SGHTA, CDR2 FQGNSA. The CDR3 region has the DNA TGTGCCAGCAGCCTGCGGACAGGGGGCGTTGATGGCTACACCTTC. It translates to CASSLRTGGVDGYTF.

The chain uses TRBV7-2 and TRBJ2-3; D tentatively fits TRBD1 or TRBD2 (5 bases each). This CDR3 spans 15 amino acids. Germline lookup yields CDR1 SGHTA and CDR2 FQGNSA. V was cut by 5 bases and J by 4 bases, with 16 bases left in between. The CDR3 here is CASSTGPSLSDTQYF. CDR3 in DNA: TGTGCCAGCAGCACGGGACCTTCCCTCTCAGATACGCAGTATTTT.

This clonotype was detected many times. The chain uses TRBV7-2 and TRBJ2-1, with 9 bases that match TRBD2. The CDR3 runs to 16 residues. The J segment lost 9 bases and the V segment lost 1 base, leaving 10 bases of the junction unmatched. The germline gives CDR1 SGHTA, CDR2 FQGNSA. The CDR3 spells CASSLDWGLAVSEQFF. The CDR3 DNA follows: TGTGCCAGCAGCTTAGACTGGGGACTAGCAGTTAGTGAGCAGTTCTTC.

This clonotype turned up a few times. The chain joins TRBV7-9 to TRBJ2-1; the D is unclear. Germline CDR1 is SEHNR and CDR2 is FQNEAQ (reference sequence). CDR3 length equals 14 residues. V dropped 4 bases and J dropped 7 bases, with 14 bases sitting between them. The CDR3 DNA reads as TGTGCCAGCAGCTCCCCGGAGAAGCCTAATGAGCAGTTCTTC. Protein: CASSSPEKPNEQFF.

The V and J genes are TRBV7-8 and TRBJ1-4; D is undetermined. Germline V gene lookup returns CDR1 SGHVS and CDR2 FQNEAQ. The CDR3 runs 12 residues. V was clipped by 3 bases and J by 8 bases, with 7 bases between them. The CDR3 coding sequence is TGTGCCAGCAGCTTTATCCAGGAAAAACTGTTTTTT. The encoded protein is CASSFIQEKLFF.

This clonotype has only a few counts. The gene calls are TRBV4-3 and TRBJ2-5, with D perhaps TRBD1 or TRBD2 (5 bases each). Deletions cut 0 bases from V and 2 bases from J, with 13 bases between. Germline-derived CDR1 and CDR2 are LGHNA and YSLEER. CDR3 length: 16 amino acids. The CDR3 nucleotides are TGCGCCAGCAGCCAAGATGGGCTCAGGGAGCAAGAGACCCAGTACTTC. Its protein is CASSQDGLREQETQYF.

The chain combines TRBV7-2 with TRBJ1-1, with TRBD1 matching 8 bases. Germline V gene sequence: CDR1 SGHTA, CDR2 FQGNSA. CDR3 length equals 16 residues. Trimming at V came to 5 bases and at J to 0 bases, leaving 8 bases not matched to a gene. CDR3 nucleotides: TGTGCCAGCAGCCAACGACAGGGGAAAGTGAACACTGAAGCTTTCTTT. Its translation is CASSQRQGKVNTEAFF.

In this sample, this clonotype turned up a few times. The chain couples TRBV7-6 to TRBJ2-6; D gene unclear. In germline, CDR1 is SGHVS, CDR2 FNYEAQ. The CDR3 runs to 15 residues. V shed 2 bases and J shed 1 base, with 6 bases lying between them. The CDR3 loop is CASSLSTSGANVLTF. In nucleotides, the CDR3 is TGTGCCAGCAGCTTATCGACATCTGGGGCCAACGTCCTGACTTTC.

This clonotype has a handful of counts. The gene calls are TRBV7-8 and TRBJ1-1; 8 bases match TRBD1. CDR1 and CDR2 (germline): SGHVS, FQNEAQ. After removal of 5 bases from V and 5 bases from J, the junction contained 10 bases not matched to a gene. The CDR3 runs 15 residues. The CDR3 bases are TGTGCCAGCAGCCCGCCGAGGACAGGGCTGACTGAAGCTTTCTTT. It translates to CASSPPRTGLTEAFF. Combining the CDR3 with reference TRBV7-8 and TRBJ1-1 gives the whole variable domain GAGVSQSPRYKVAKRGQDVALRCDPISGHVSLFWYQQALGQGPEFLTYFQNEAQLDKSGLPSDRFFAERPEGSVSTLKIQRTQQEDSAVYLCASSPPRTGLTEAFFGQGTRLTVV.

In this sample, this clonotype is medium-sized. The rearrangement links TRBV7-3 to TRBJ1-6; TRBD1 matches at 8 bases. The V gene end was trimmed by 8 bases and the J gene end by 7 bases; junction bases not matched to a gene: 7. The CDR3 is 14 amino acids. The germline CDR1 and CDR2 sequences are SGHTA and FQGTGA. In DNA form, the CDR3 reads TGTGCCAGCGCCCGAACAGGGGGGAATTCACCCCTCCACTTT. Translated: CASARTGGNSPLHF.